This TCR beta chain emerged from a study of cytomegalovirus exposure and HLA in healthy donors (dated by TCRdb to 2017 to 2019). With regard to the full study: An earlier analysis of roughly 630 of the donors reported about 290 Gb of sequence data and some 120 million unique TCR beta sequences from about 180 million T cells. An early release that covered 640 HLA-typed donors contained approximately 290 gigabases of sequencing data and 85 million to 100 million unique TCR sequences. Of the 300 to 450 genotyped donors, approximately 82% fell in the genetic ancestry cluster associated with self-reported Caucasian donors. The aim of the study was to test whether cataloging public T cell receptors could identify signatures of past pathogen exposure. The study used immunosequencing to profile the T cell repertoires of under 700 subjects and linked those repertoires to cytomegalovirus serostatus. Along with the approximately 620-subject first cohort, a separate validation cohort of about 110 different subjects was used. To predict cytomegalovirus infection status, the study combined high-throughput TCR immunosequencing, statistical association of individual TCRs with disease status, and machine learning. To study patterns of TCR occurrence, a later analysis re-analyzed previously published TCR beta repertoires from around 670 donors and added high-resolution HLA genotyping. The later analysis used no new phenotypic data to find candidate immune exposures, relying instead on TCR beta sequences and their occurrence across donors. An earlier analysis of 587 of the donors used high-throughput TCR beta sequencing to judge whether each TCR beta V gene segment behaved as functional or pseudogenic. Donor age, sex, ethnicity and CMV serostatus were compiled together with the repertoire data. A later genetic analysis used genome-wide SNP genotypes for about 60% of the roughly 700 donors, treating that subset as a discovery cohort. All discovery cohort repertoires had been generated on a single sequencing platform. Class I and class II HLA loci were covered by the typing at four-digit resolution. The number of typed donors differed by locus: about 620-630 for A, B, C, DRB1 and DQB1; approximately 520 for DQA1; approximately 610 for DPA1; and about 450 for DPB1. Roughly 5 DR-DQ haplotypes were handled as single units for association and clustering, since linkage in the cohort was strong. On average, roughly 240,000 unique TCR beta nucleotide sequences were sequenced per donor among some 420 genotyped donors of the cohort, with around 19% of those sequences being non-productive.

The cohort consisted of hundreds of healthy bone marrow donors. Cohort members were all nominally healthy when sampled, although unrecorded immune exposures were likely present. The donor was CMV seronegative and was included in the group of several hundred seronegative cohort members. A peripheral blood sample was provided by each donor, and peripheral blood mononuclear cells were used for TCR beta sequencing. The Qiagen DNeasy Blood Extraction Kit was used to extract genomic DNA from the blood cell samples. The library was built by means of the immunoSEQ multiplex PCR assay. A mixture of 60 forward primers for TCR Vbeta segments and 13 reverse primers for TCR Jbeta segments was used in the multiplex PCR. Amplification of the CDR3 region of rearranged TCR beta genes was performed with a multiplex PCR assay on genomic DNA. The Illumina HiSeq System was used to sequence the amplified TCR beta libraries as 87-base-pair reads. Concerning the study's data processing: Across the 670 or so repertoires, a later analysis counted tens of millions of unique TCR beta chains, 9.5 million to 13 million of which were shared by at least two donors. Raw reads were error-corrected and collapsed into unique sequences by a nearest-neighbor algorithm in which closely related sequences were merged to remove PCR and sequencing errors. V, D and J gene segments were assigned by aligning CDR3 sequences to IMGT reference sequences. For a sequence to be retained, a match of at least six nucleotides to both a V gene segment and a J gene segment was required. Rearrangements were classified as productive when the CDR3 lacked stop codons and remained in frame with V and J, and all other rearrangements were classified as non-productive. CDR3 was defined by IMGT convention, running from the second conserved V-encoded cysteine to the conserved J-encoded phenylalanine. In an earlier analysis of roughly 580 of the donors, sequences lacking an unambiguous match to a single V gene segment were excluded. In an earlier analysis of approximately 560 of the donors, a V segment was called functional when productive rearrangements were above 56.7%, and segregating when the standard deviation between donors exceeded 5%. A statistical classification framework was built to diagnose cytomegalovirus status from the catalog of TCR beta chain sequences. In a later analysis, V and J genes were assigned by comparing TCR nucleotide sequences against IMGT/GENE-DB human TR gene sequences. The TCRdist pipeline was used in a later analysis to assign CDR3 sequences and most-parsimonious VDJ recombination scenarios. In a later analysis, each TCR beta chain was defined by its CDR3 amino acid sequence together with its V-gene family, and reads without a unique V-gene family were excluded. As a way to deal with suspected cross-contamination and a sequencing artifact, a later analysis dropped under 600 nucleotide sequences that were highly shared and had low generation probability. A later analysis calculated a clonal expansion index for each public chain from normalized within-repertoire ranks of inferred template counts. In a later analysis, generation probabilities were computed with a VDJ recombination model fitted to out-of-frame rearrangements, and the resulting probabilities were checked against IGoR. A later analysis scored TCR-TCR, TCR-HLA and TCR-CMV co-occurrence with hypergeometric tests, applying a repertoire-size bias correction to TCR pairs. A later analysis estimated false discovery rates by permuting HLA or CMV assignments 20 times. In a later analysis, co-occurring TCRs were grouped using DBSCAN, and TCRdist sequence similarity was added for clustering within HLA-allele-positive subsets. Repertoires with fewer than 30,000 or more than 120,000 public chains, plus five repertoires with anomalous nucleotide sharing, were excluded from co-occurrence clustering. TCRdb provides this immuneACCESS table in a form limited to in-frame rearrangements. Some clones are lacking; in checked studies, under half of them reflect an unresolved V gene, and why the rest are absent is not known. From that table come the V and J calls and clone size; the DNA was used to work out D and trimming. The sample has about 160,000 clones on record. The ten largest make up roughly 2% of the sample.

Findings and caveats that apply to the study as a whole: The study listed 150 to 200 TCR beta chains as associated with cytomegalovirus. The 87-base-pair reads could not distinguish some IMGT-functional V segments, including TRBV6-2 and TRBV6-3, so those segments were excluded. Linkage disequilibrium might explain the correlated functional status among segregating V segments, but an unknown experimental factor could not be ruled out. Cytomegalovirus status was reported to be diagnosed by the classifier with high specificity and sensitivity in both the original and validation cohorts. For the cohort, immune exposure information was limited to CMV serostatus. An association between a missense DCLRE1C variant and V-gene and J-gene trimming of TCR beta chains was found in a later genetic analysis and replicated in an independent cohort. A later analysis found that most CMV-associated TCR beta chains appeared HLA-restricted, with HLA associations seemingly driven largely by CMV exposure. Compared with the roughly 670-donor mean, donors in an Asian-associated ancestry cluster had fewer N-insertions in productive TCRs, according to a later genetic analysis. According to a later analysis, parvovirus B19, influenza, CMV and Epstein-Barr virus appeared linked to several top co-occurrence clusters. In a later analysis, 16,951 TCR beta sequences were associated with specific HLA alleles at a false discovery rate of 0.05. According to the authors, the approach could potentially be generalized to other disease states and immunological phenotypes. Most TCR sequences were observed very rarely across donors, whereas some public TCRs were present in many individuals. The earlier analysis of approximately 540 of the donors excluded roughly 17 rarely observed V segments, including chromosome 9 orphons, because counts were too low. A later analysis found that TCR association rates varied across HLA loci, with DRB1 alleles showing the most associated TCRs and HLA-C alleles the fewest. In a later analysis, HLA-associated TCR beta chains were found to be more clonally expanded and to have lower generation probabilities than equally common non-associated chains. Presence/absence analyses assumed roughly uniform sequencing depth across donors, an assumption that may not hold. In vitro tests confirmed that three of the cytomegalovirus-associated TCR beta chains recognize cytomegalovirus antigens. In this cohort, only TCR beta chains were sequenced, and detectable features were limited by the absence of alpha or paired-chain data. When HLA alleles, especially DR and DQ, strongly co-occurred, TCR associations were difficult to assign to individual alleles. A cluster of highly shared sequence variants was judged likely to represent a technical artifact of the sequencing pipeline. Broadly in line with IMGT annotations, most TCR beta V segments showed up in productive rearrangements about 87% or about 30% of the time in an earlier analysis of some 590 of the donors. A further reported finding was that TCR beta sequences accurately predicted the HLA-A and HLA-B alleles for most subjects in the first cohort. Because HLA typing was unavailable for some donors at each locus, only the typed subset was used in association tests.

About this clone itself: Its cognate antigen has yet to be identified.

V was cut back by 0 bases and J by 6 bases, leaving a gap of 16 bases between them. The germline V gene supplies CDR1 SGHRS and CDR2 YFSETQ. The CDR3 goes from the cysteine to the phenylalanine over 16 residues. Kept here is only the CDR3 DNA, which spans 48 bases and is read in frame from base 1. The chain uses TRBV5-1 and TRBJ2-1; possibly the D gene is TRBD1, per 6 matching bases. The TCR sequence derives from a man aged 25-40 years in good health and CMV-seronegative. Sequenced material: PBMCs. The DNA sequence reads TGCGCCAGCAGCTTGGGACAGGCTATCCTCCGCAATGAGCAGTTCTTC. This yields the protein CASSLGQAILRNEQFF. Outside the CDR3, residues come from the reference TRBV5-1 and TRBJ2-1 proteins, so the full variable domain is: KAGVTQTPRYLIKTRGQQVTLSCSPISGHRSVSWYQQTPGQGLQFLFEYFSETQRNKGNFPGRFSGRQFSNSRSEMNVSTLELGDSALYLCASSLGQAILRNEQFFGPGTRLTVL.